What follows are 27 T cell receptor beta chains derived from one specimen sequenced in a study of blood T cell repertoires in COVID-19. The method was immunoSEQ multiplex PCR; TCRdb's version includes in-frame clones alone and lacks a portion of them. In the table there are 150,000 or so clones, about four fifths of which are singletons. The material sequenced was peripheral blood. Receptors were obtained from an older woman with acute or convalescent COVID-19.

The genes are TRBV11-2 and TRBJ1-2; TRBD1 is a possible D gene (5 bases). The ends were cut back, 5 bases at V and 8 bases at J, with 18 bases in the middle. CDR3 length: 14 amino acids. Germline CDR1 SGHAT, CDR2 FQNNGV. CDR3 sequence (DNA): TGTGCCAGCAGCCCCCGGTTGGGGGGAGGGGGCTACACCTTC. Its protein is CASSPRLGGGGYTF. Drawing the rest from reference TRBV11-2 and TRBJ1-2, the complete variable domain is EAGVAQSPRYKIIEKRQSVAFWCNPISGHATLYWYQQILGQGPKLLIQFQNNGVVDDSQLPKDRFSAERLKGVDSTLKIQPAKLEDSAVYLCASSPRLGGGGYTFGSGTRLTVV.

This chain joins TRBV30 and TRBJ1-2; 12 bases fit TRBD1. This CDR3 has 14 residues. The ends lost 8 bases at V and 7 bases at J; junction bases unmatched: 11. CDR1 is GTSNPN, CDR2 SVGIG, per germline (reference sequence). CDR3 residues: CAGARDRGRSGYTF. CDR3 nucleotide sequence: TGTGCCGGCGCTCGGGACAGGGGGCGAAGTGGCTACACCTTC.

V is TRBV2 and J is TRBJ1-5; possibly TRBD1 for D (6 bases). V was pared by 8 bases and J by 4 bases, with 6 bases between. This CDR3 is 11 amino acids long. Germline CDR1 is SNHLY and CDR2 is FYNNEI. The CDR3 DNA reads TGTGCCAGCGGACAGAATCAGCCCCAGCATTTT. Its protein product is CASGQNQPQHF.

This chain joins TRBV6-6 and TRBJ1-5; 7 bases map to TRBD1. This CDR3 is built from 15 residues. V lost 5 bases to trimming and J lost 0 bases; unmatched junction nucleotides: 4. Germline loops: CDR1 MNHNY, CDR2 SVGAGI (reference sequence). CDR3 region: CASSNRGVSNQPQHF. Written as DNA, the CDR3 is TGTGCCAGCAGTAACAGGGGCGTTAGCAATCAGCCCCAGCATTTT.

This CDR3 is CASSPGQGGGYNSPLHF. The CDR3 DNA follows: TGTGCCAGCAGCCCTGGACAGGGGGGAGGATATAATTCACCCCTCCACTTT. V gene TRBV11-2 combines with J gene TRBJ1-6, with 10 bases matching TRBD1. Trimming took 5 bases from V and 4 from J; bases not matched to a gene: 8. Germline assignment: CDR1 SGHAT and CDR2 FQNNGV. The length of the CDR3 is 17 residues.

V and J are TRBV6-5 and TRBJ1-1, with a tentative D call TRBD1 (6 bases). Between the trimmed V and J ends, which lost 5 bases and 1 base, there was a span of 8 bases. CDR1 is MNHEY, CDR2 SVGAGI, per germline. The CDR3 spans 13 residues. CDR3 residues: CASSQGKNTEAFF. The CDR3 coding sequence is TGTGCCAGCAGTCAGGGGAAGAACACTGAAGCTTTCTTT.

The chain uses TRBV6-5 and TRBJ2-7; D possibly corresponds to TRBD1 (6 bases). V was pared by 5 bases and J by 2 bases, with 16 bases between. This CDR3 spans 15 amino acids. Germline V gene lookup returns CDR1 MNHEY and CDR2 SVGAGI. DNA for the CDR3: TGTGCCAGCAGTCCCTCCATCACAGGGACCTACGAGCAGTACTTC. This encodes CASSPSITGTYEQYF.

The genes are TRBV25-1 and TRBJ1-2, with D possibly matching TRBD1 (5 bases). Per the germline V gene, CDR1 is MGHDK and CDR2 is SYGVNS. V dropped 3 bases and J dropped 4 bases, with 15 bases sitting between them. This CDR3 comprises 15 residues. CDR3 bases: TGTGCCAGCAGTGATGGGGGAGGGCGCAGCTATGGCTACACCTTC. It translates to CASSDGGGRSYGYTF.

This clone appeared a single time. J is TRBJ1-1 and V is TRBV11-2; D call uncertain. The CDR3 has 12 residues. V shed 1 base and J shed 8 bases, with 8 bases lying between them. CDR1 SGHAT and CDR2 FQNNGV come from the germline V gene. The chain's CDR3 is CASSLVSGEAFF. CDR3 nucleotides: TGTGCCAGCAGCTTAGTCTCCGGGGAAGCTTTCTTT.

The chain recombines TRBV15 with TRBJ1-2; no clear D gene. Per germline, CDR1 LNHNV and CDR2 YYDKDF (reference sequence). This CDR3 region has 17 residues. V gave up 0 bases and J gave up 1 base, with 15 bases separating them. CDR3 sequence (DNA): TGTGCCACCAGCAGAGACCGCAGTGCGGGTGATAACTATGGCTACACCTTC. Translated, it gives CATSRDRSAGDNYGYTF.

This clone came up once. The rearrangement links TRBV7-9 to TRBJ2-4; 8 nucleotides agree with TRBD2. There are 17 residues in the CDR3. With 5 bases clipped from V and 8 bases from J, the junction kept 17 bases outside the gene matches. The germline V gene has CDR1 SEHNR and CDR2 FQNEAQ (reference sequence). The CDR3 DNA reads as TGTGCCAGCAGCACTAGGACTAGCCCCGGGGGTAGGGACATTCAGTACTTC. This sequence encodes CASSTRTSPGGRDIQYF.

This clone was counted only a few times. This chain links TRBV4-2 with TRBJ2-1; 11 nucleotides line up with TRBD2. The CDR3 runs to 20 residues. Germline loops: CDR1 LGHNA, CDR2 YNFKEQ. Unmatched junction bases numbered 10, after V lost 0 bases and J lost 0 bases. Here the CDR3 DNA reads TGTGCCAGCAGCCAAGATTGGGCTAGCGGGGGGATTAGCTCCTACAATGAGCAGTTCTTC. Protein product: CASSQDWASGGISSYNEQFF.

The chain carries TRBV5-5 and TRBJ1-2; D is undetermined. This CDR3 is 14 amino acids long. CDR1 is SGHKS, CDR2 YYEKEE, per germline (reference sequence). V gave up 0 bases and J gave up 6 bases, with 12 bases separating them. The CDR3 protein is CASSLDSFFDGYTF. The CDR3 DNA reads TGTGCCAGCAGCTTGGACAGTTTTTTTGATGGCTACACCTTC.

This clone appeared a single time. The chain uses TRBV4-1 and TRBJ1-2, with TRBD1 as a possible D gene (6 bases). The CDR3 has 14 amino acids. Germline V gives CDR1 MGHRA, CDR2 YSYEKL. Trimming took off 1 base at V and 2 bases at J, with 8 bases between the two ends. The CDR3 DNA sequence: TGCGCCAGCAGCCAAGTGGGGGCGAACTATGGCTACACCTTC. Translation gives CASSQVGANYGYTF.

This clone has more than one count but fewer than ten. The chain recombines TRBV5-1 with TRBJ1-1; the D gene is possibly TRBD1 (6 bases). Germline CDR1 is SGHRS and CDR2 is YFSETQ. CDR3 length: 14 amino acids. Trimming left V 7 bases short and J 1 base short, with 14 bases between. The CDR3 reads CASQWGGPNTEAFF. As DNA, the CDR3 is TGCGCCAGCCAGTGGGGGGGCCCGAACACTGAAGCTTTCTTT. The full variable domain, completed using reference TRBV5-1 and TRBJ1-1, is KAGVTQTPRYLIKTRGQQVTLSCSPISGHRSVSWYQQTPGQGLQFLFEYFSETQRNKGNFPGRFSGRQFSNSRSEMNVSTLELGDSALYLCASQWGGPNTEAFFGQGTRLTVV.

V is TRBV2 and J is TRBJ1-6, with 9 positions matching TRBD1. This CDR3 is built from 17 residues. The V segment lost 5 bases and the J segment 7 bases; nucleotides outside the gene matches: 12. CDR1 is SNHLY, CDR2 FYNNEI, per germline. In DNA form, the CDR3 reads TGTGCCAGCAGTCCCCATTCGACAGGGGGTAAAAATTCACCCCTCCACTTT. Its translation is CASSPHSTGGKNSPLHF.

CDR3 sequence (DNA): TGTGCCAGCAGTCCAGGGGGGCTATCGGACACTGAAGCTTTCTTT. Residues: CASSPGGLSDTEAFF. The chain joins TRBV3-1 (or the pseudogene TRBV3-2) to TRBJ1-1; 7 nucleotides line up with TRBD1. The germline V gene encodes CDR1 LGHDT and CDR2 YNNKEL (reference sequence). The CDR3 loop spans 15 amino acids. Trimming at V came to 6 bases and at J to 3 bases, leaving 10 bases not matched to a gene.

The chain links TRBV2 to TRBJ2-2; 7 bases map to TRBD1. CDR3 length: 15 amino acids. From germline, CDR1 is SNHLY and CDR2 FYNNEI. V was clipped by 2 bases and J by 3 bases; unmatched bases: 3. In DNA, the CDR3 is TGTGCCAGCAGTGAAAGGCAGGGGGACACCGGGGAGCTGTTTTTT. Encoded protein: CASSERQGDTGELFF.

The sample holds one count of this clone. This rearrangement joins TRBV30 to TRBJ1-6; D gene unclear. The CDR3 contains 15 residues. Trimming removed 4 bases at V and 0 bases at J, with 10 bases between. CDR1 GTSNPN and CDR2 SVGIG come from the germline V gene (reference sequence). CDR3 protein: CAWKYISSYNSPLHF. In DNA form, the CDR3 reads TGTGCCTGGAAATATATCAGCTCCTATAATTCACCCCTCCACTTT. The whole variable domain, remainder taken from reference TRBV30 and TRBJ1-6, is SQTIHQWPATLVQPVGSPLSLECTVEGTSNPNLYWYRQAAGRGLQLLFYSVGIGQISSEVPQNLSASRPQDRQFILSSKKLLLSDSGFYLCAWKYISSYNSPLHFGNGTRLTVT.

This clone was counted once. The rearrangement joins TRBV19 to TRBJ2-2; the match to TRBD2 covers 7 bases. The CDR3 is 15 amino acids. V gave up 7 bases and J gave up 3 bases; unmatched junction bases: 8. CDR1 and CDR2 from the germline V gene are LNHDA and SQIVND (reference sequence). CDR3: CASTRSGDDTGELFF. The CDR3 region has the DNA TGTGCCAGTACGCGAAGCGGGGACGACACCGGGGAGCTGTTTTTT. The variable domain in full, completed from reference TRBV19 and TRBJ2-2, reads DGGITQSPKYLFRKEGQNVTLSCEQNLNHDAMYWYRQDPGQGLRLIYYSQIVNDFQKGDIAEGYSVSREKKESFPLTVTSAQKNPTAFYLCASTRSGDDTGELFFGEGSRLTVL.

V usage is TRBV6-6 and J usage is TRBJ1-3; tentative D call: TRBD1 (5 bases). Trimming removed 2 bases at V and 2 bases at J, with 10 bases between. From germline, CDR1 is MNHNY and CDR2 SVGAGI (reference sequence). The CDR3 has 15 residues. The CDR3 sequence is CASSYGGGTGNTIYF. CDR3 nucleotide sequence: TGTGCCAGCAGTTACGGGGGAGGGACTGGAAACACCATATATTTT.

The CDR3 sequence is CASRRTGTEAFF. CDR3 DNA: TGTGCCAGCAGGCGAACAGGGACTGAAGCTTTCTTT. The V and J genes are TRBV6-5 and TRBJ1-1; a weak D match, TRBD1 (6 bases). V was pared by 6 bases and J by 5 bases, with 10 bases between. The CDR3 consists of 12 residues. The germline V gene encodes CDR1 MNHEY and CDR2 SVGAGI.

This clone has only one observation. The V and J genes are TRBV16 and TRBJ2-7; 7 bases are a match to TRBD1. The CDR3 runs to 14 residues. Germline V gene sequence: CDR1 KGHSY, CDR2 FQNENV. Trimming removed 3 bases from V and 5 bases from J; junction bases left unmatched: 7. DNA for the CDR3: TGTGCCAGCAGCCAGACAGGGTACGGGGACGAGCAGTACGTC. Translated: CASSQTGYGDEQYV.

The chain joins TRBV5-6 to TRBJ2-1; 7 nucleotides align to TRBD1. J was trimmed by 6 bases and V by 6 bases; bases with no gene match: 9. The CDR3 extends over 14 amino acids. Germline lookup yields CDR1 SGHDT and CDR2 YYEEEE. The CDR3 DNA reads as TGTGCCAGCATCTACATACGACAGGGCAATGAGCAGTTCTTC. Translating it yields CASIYIRQGNEQFF. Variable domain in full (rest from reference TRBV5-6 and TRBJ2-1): DAGVTQSPTHLIKTRGQQVTLRCSPKSGHDTVSWYQQALGQGPQFIFQYYEEEERQRGNFPDRFSGHQFPNYSSELNVNALLLGDSALYLCASIYIRQGNEQFFGPGTRLTVL.

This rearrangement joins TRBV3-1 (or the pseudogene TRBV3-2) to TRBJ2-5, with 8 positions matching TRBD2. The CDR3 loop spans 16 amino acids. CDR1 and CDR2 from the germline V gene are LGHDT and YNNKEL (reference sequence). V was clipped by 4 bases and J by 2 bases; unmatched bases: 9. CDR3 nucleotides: TGTGCCAGCAGCCCCCGCGGGCGGGGGGCACAAGAGACCCAGTACTTC. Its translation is CASSPRGRGAQETQYF.

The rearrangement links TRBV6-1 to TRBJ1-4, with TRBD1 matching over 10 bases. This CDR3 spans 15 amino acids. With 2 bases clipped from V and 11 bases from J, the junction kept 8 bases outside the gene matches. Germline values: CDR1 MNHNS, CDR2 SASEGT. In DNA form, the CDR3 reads TGTGCCAGCAGTGAAAGTTGGACAGGGGGGTCTAAACTGTTTTTT. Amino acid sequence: CASSESWTGGSKLFF.

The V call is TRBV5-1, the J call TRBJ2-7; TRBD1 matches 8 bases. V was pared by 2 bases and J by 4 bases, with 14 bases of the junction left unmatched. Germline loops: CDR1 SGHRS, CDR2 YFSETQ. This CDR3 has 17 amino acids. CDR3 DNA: TGCGCCAGCAGCTTTGGAAGTAGCGGCGGACAGGGTTACGAGCAGTACTTC. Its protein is CASSFGSSGGQGYEQYF.